A selection of T cell receptor beta chains follows, all from one sample in a study of T cells in Graves' hyperthyroidism and ophthalmopathy. Via MiXCR, TCRdb re-called the multiplex PCR reads, giving one row per CDR3 protein. The sample records under 300,000 distinct CDR3 sequences, under 30% being singletons. The source material was blood. The receptors here all came from a man aged 35-49 years with Graves' hyperthyroidism that later progressed to Graves' ophthalmopathy. The CDR3 runs from the conserved cysteine through the conserved F or W. A D gene is named only where the DNA matches it firmly. Clone size appears in some rows only: once, few, many, or a class for an expanded clone.

v_call	clone_size	d_call	j_call	cdr3_nt	cdr3_aa
TRBV12-3/TRBV12-4	-	-	TRBJ1-3	TGTGCCAGCAGTGCCTGGACAGATCTCTCTGGAAACACCATATATTTT	CASSAWTDLSGNTIYF
TRBV2	many	-	TRBJ1-1	TGTGCCAGCAGTGAGTGGGCCCCGGGACAATTGAGTTTT	CASSEWAPGQLSF
TRBV13	many	TRBD2	TRBJ2-7	TGTGCCAGCAGCTTGCGCGGGAGGGACCCCTACGAGCAGTACTTC	CASSLRGRDPYEQYF
TRBV5-1	many	-	TRBJ1-1	TGCGCCAGCAGCTTCTCAGGGGTCTTAACTGAAGCTTTCTTT	CASSFSGVLTEAFF
TRBV29-1	many	TRBD1	TRBJ2-2	TGCAGCGTCGGGACAGCGAACACCGGGGAGCTGTTTTTT	CSVGTANTGELFF
TRBV4-3	-	-	TRBJ2-1	TGCGCCAGCAGCCAAAGGGTACAGAATGAGCAGTTCTTC	CASSQRVQNEQFF
TRBV10-1	many	-	TRBJ2-1	TGCGCCAGCAGTGAGAATTCCGGGTCTGGGAATGAGCAGTTCTTC	CASSENSGSGNEQFF
TRBV6-2/TRBV6-3	many	-	TRBJ2-7	TGTGCCAGCAGGGCCTACCCGGGCGAGCAGTACTTC	CASRAYPGEQYF
TRBV20-1	many	TRBD1	TRBJ1-5	TGCAGTGCTATGACAGGGACCCAGCCCCAGCATTTT	CSAMTGTQPQHF
TRBV29-1	many	-	TRBJ2-7	TGCAGCGTTGTGAGGGGCTACGAGCAGTACTTC	CSVVRGYEQYF
TRBV12-3/TRBV12-4	many	-	TRBJ2-4	TGTGCCAGCAGTTCCGGGGATCTTCTAGCCAAAAACATTCAGTACTTC	CASSSGDLLAKNIQYF
TRBV20-1	many	TRBD2	TRBJ2-7	TGCAGTGCTAGAGACCCTAGCGGGGGCACCTACGAGCAGTACTTC	CSARDPSGGTYEQYF
TRBV15	-	-	TRBJ1-3	TGTGCCACCAGCAGAGATGCGGGGGTTGGAAACACCATATATTTT	CATSRDAGVGNTIYF
TRBV6-5	-	TRBD1	TRBJ2-7	TGTGCCAGCAGTTATGAAAAACCAGGGGGTGGAAGTTACGAGCAGTACTTC	CASSYEKPGGGSYEQYF
TRBV27	-	TRBD1	TRBJ1-5	TGTGCCAGCAGCAAACCGGGACAGGGGGTGCCCCAGCATTTT	CASSKPGQGVPQHF
TRBV11-2	many	-	TRBJ1-2	TGTGCCAGCAAATTGAATGGGGGCAGTGACTATGGCTACACCTTC	CASKLNGGSDYGYTF
TRBV6-1	many	-	TRBJ2-7	TGTGCCAGCAGGCTAACTCTCGGCGAGCAGTACTTC	CASRLTLGEQYF
TRBV7-2	many	TRBD2	TRBJ2-7	TGTGCCAGCAGCTCCATTGGGAGGGTCTCCTACGAGCAGTACTTC	CASSSIGRVSYEQYF
TRBV24-1	-	-	TRBJ1-5	TGTGCCACCAGTGATCCCCGGGGCTTTCGACCCCAGCATTTT	CATSDPRGFRPQHF
TRBV11-2	-	-	TRBJ2-5	TGTGCCAGCAGCCGGACTCCAGGGGGGGTTCATATGGAGACCCAGTACTTC	CASSRTPGGVHMETQYF
TRBV20-1	many	TRBD2	TRBJ2-2	TGCAGTGTCCTAGCGGGGCTTAACACCGGGGAGCTGTTTTTT	CSVLAGLNTGELFF
TRBV12-3/TRBV12-4	many	-	TRBJ2-7	TGTGCCAGCAGTACACTAAGCTACGAGCAGTACTTC	CASSTLSYEQYF
TRBV5-1	many	TRBD2	TRBJ2-5	TGCGCCAGCAGCAGATCCGGGACTAGCGGGAGGAAAGAGACCCAGTACTTC	CASSRSGTSGRKETQYF
TRBV5-5	many	-	TRBJ1-1	TGTGCCAGCAGCTTGGTGAGGGGTACTGAAGCTTTCTTT	CASSLVRGTEAFF
TRBV6-1	many	-	TRBJ1-5	TGTGCCAGCAGTCAACTTTATAGCAATCAGCCCCAGCATTTT	CASSQLYSNQPQHF
TRBV6-5	many	TRBD1	TRBJ2-2	TGTGCCAGCAGTTACCCGGGGACAGCGAACACCGGGGAGCTGTTTTTT	CASSYPGTANTGELFF
TRBV20-1	once	TRBD1	TRBJ2-5	TGCAGTGCTAGAGGGGGTTGGGGACAGGGCCAAGAGACCCAGTACTTC	CSARGGWGQGQETQYF
TRBV7-8	many	TRBD2	TRBJ2-2	TGTGCCAGCAGCTCCGAACTAGCGAGCGCGAACACCGGGGAGCTGTTTTTT	CASSSELASANTGELFF